Listed below are T cell receptor beta chains from one sample, sequenced in a study of T cells in Graves' hyperthyroidism and ophthalmopathy. Each CDR3 protein gets one entry after TCRdb re-called the multiplex PCR reads with MiXCR. This sample yields fewer than 400,000 distinct CDR3 sequences, of which around 25% are seen a single time; 73% belongs to the top ten. Sequencing input: blood. The origin of the receptors is a man in his fifties or sixties with Graves' hyperthyroidism. Both conserved end residues are part of each CDR3. Fields, in order: J gene, clone size, D gene, V gene, CDR3 protein, CDR3 DNA. A D gene is named only where the DNA matches it firmly. For some rows the clone size is stated as once, few or many, or as a class when expanded; others skip it.

J gene: TRBJ2-1
clone size: NA
D gene: TRBD2
V gene: TRBV10-2
CDR3 protein: CASSEAGVDNEQFF
CDR3 DNA: TGCGCCAGCAGTGAGGCGGGAGTAGACAATGAGCAGTTCTTC

J gene: TRBJ2-5
clone size: many
D gene: TRBD2
V gene: TRBV28
CDR3 protein: CASSAGGGKETQYF
CDR3 DNA: TGTGCCAGCAGCGCGGGGGGGGGTAAAGAGACCCAGTACTTC

J gene: TRBJ2-1
clone size: many
D gene: NA
V gene: TRBV6-5
CDR3 protein: CASSYRDTEDEQFF
CDR3 DNA: TGTGCCAGCAGTTACCGGGACACCGAGGATGAGCAGTTCTTC

J gene: TRBJ2-3
clone size: many
D gene: TRBD2
V gene: TRBV20-1
CDR3 protein: CSGDLAGGEGTQYF
CDR3 DNA: TGCAGTGGAGACCTAGCGGGAGGGGAGGGTACGCAGTATTTT

J gene: TRBJ2-7
clone size: many
D gene: TRBD1
V gene: TRBV29-1
CDR3 protein: CSVEGNPGTGSYEQYF
CDR3 DNA: TGCAGCGTTGAAGGAAACCCCGGGACAGGGTCCTACGAGCAGTACTTC

J gene: TRBJ1-1
clone size: NA
D gene: TRBD1
V gene: TRBV29-1
CDR3 protein: CSVELSGRGEAEAFF
CDR3 DNA: TGCAGCGTTGAGTTGAGTGGCAGGGGGGAAGCTGAAGCTTTCTTT

J gene: TRBJ2-1
clone size: NA
D gene: NA
V gene: TRBV4-2
CDR3 protein: CASSQELVTNEQFF
CDR3 DNA: TGTGCCAGCAGCCAAGAACTAGTTACCAATGAGCAGTTCTTC

J gene: TRBJ2-7
clone size: once
D gene: NA
V gene: TRBV24-1
CDR3 protein: CATSSSGLEQYF
CDR3 DNA: TGTGCCACCAGTAGCAGCGGGCTTGAGCAGTACTTC

J gene: TRBJ2-7
clone size: NA
D gene: NA
V gene: TRBV20-1
CDR3 protein: CSARLDAADEQYF
CDR3 DNA: TGCAGTGCTCGCCTAGATGCCGCGGACGAGCAGTACTTC

J gene: TRBJ1-2
clone size: NA
D gene: TRBD1
V gene: TRBV5-1
CDR3 protein: CASSQWGTGNYGYTF
CDR3 DNA: TGCGCCAGCAGCCAATGGGGGACAGGCAACTATGGCTACACCTTC

J gene: TRBJ2-2
clone size: NA
D gene: TRBD2
V gene: TRBV12-3/TRBV12-4
CDR3 protein: CASSPERGGDTGELFF
CDR3 DNA: TGTGCCAGCAGTCCCGAGCGGGGGGGGGACACCGGGGAGCTGTTTTTT

J gene: TRBJ1-3
clone size: NA
D gene: NA
V gene: TRBV20-1
CDR3 protein: CSASALTSGNTIYF
CDR3 DNA: TGCAGTGCTAGTGCACTGACCTCTGGAAACACCATATATTTT

J gene: TRBJ2-7
clone size: NA
D gene: TRBD1
V gene: TRBV2
CDR3 protein: CASIQAGGSYKQYF
CDR3 DNA: TGTGCCAGCATTCAGGCAGGGGGATCATACAAGCAGTACTTC

J gene: TRBJ1-5
clone size: few
D gene: NA
V gene: TRBV5-1
CDR3 protein: CASSPDPVQRPQHF
CDR3 DNA: TGCGCCAGCAGCCCGGACCCGGTTCAGAGGCCCCAGCATTTT

J gene: TRBJ1-1
clone size: many
D gene: TRBD1
V gene: TRBV12-5
CDR3 protein: CASGLTGTGHTEAFF
CDR3 DNA: TGTGCTAGTGGTTTGACCGGGACAGGGCACACTGAAGCTTTCTTT

J gene: TRBJ2-5
clone size: NA
D gene: TRBD1
V gene: TRBV12-3/TRBV12-4
CDR3 protein: CASRKTGEETQYF
CDR3 DNA: TGTGCCAGCAGAAAGACAGGGGAGGAGACCCAGTACTTC

J gene: TRBJ2-7
clone size: NA
D gene: TRBD2
V gene: TRBV6-2/TRBV6-3
CDR3 protein: CASSSLAAVEQYF
CDR3 DNA: TGTGCCAGCAGTTCCCTAGCGGCTGTCGAGCAGTACTTC

J gene: TRBJ2-4
clone size: NA
D gene: NA
V gene: TRBV19
CDR3 protein: CASSTTGTGNIQYF
CDR3 DNA: TGTGCCAGTAGTACAACCGGGACTGGAAACATTCAGTACTTC

J gene: TRBJ2-2
clone size: many
D gene: NA
V gene: TRBV12-3/TRBV12-4
CDR3 protein: CASSPAGTGELFF
CDR3 DNA: TGTGCCAGCAGTCCTGCCGGCACCGGGGAGCTGTTTTTT

J gene: TRBJ2-5
clone size: NA
D gene: NA
V gene: TRBV5-1
CDR3 protein: CASSVDSSKETQYF
CDR3 DNA: TGCGCCAGCAGCGTAGACAGTTCCAAAGAGACCCAGTACTTC